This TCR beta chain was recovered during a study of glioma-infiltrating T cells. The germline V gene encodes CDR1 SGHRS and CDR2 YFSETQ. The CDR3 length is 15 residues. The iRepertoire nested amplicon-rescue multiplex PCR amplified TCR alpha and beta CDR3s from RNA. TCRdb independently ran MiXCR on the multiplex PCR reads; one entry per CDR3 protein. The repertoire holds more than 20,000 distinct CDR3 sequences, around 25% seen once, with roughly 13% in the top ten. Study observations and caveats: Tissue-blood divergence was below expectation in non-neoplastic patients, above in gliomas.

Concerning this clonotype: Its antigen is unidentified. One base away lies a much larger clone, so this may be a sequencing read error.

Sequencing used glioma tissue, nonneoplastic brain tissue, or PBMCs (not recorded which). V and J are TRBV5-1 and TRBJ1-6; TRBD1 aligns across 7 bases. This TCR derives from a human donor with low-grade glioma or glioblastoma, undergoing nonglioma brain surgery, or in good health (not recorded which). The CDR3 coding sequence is TGCGCCAGCAGCTTCGGGACAGCGAATAATTCACCCCCCCACTTT. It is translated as CASSFGTANNSPPHF.